This T cell receptor (beta chain) was sequenced during a study of CD4 T cells in relation to SARS-CoV-2 and coronaviruses. Study summary: After nine to eleven days of antigen culture, PBMC TCR beta CDR3s were sequenced. Convalescent patients had median age roughly 38 years, range roughly 21 to 75.

Sequenced by immunoSEQ multiplex PCR; TCRdb stores in-frame clones only, minus some. The data hold about 43,000 clones, with approximately 80% observed a single time. About this clone itself: Its antigen is unidentified.

For around ten days, around 10^5 sorted CD4+ cells grew with T cell-depleted PBMCs and CEF. Germline V gene data show CDR1 as SGHDT and CDR2 as YYEEEE. This CDR3 has 14 amino acids. Trimming removed 3 bases from V and 2 bases from J, with 12 bases in between. This clonotype originated in an adult with COVID-19. Sample: naive CD4+ T cells from PBMCs, cultured in vitro. Stated subset: naive CD4+ T cells isolated by negative enrichment. J is TRBJ2-7 and V is TRBV5-6; TRBD1 might be the D (5 bases). DNA for the CDR3: TGTGCCAGCAGCTCGACAGCGACCCCCTACGAGCAGTACTTC. Translating gives CASSSTATPYEQYF.